The 17 T cell receptor beta chains listed next were all sequenced from one sample in a study of cytomegalovirus exposure and HLA in healthy donors. Clones were read by immunoSEQ multiplex PCR, and TCRdb kept only the in-frame ones, dropping some. The table has approximately 140,000 clones, around 84% seen once. The sample was PBMCs. The receptors were sampled from a man between 18 and 29 years old in good health and CMV-seropositive.

The chain links TRBV5-4 to TRBJ2-2; 12 nucleotides match TRBD2. Germline values: CDR1 SGHNT, CDR2 YYREEE (reference sequence). V lost 1 base to trimming and J lost 6 bases; unmatched junction nucleotides: 4. The CDR3 is 16 amino acids. The CDR3 spells CASSLIGLAGSGELFF. CDR3 in DNA: TGTGCCAGCAGCTTGATTGGACTAGCGGGATCCGGGGAGCTGTTTTTT. The complete variable domain, with remaining parts taken from reference TRBV5-4 and TRBJ2-2, reads ETGVTQSPTHLIKTRGQQVTLRCSSQSGHNTVSWYQQALGQGPQFIFQYYREEENGRGNFPPRFSGLQFPNYSSELNVNALELDDSALYLCASSLIGLAGSGELFFGEGSRLTVL.

This chain uses TRBV7-9 with TRBJ2-3, with unresolved D. The V end was cut by 7 bases, the J end by 0 bases, with 11 bases between. Germline assignment: CDR1 SEHNR and CDR2 FQNEAQ (reference sequence). The CDR3 has 14 residues. In DNA form, the CDR3 reads TGTGCCAGCAAAAAAAGCGAGAGCACAGATACGCAGTATTTT. It is translated as CASKKSESTDTQYF. The full variable domain, its missing parts supplied by reference TRBV7-9 and TRBJ2-3, is DTGVSQNPRHKITKRGQNVTFRCDPISEHNRLYWYRQTLGQGPEFLTYFQNEAQLEKSRLLSDRFSAERPKGSFSTLEIQRTEQGDSAMYLCASKKSESTDTQYFGPGTRLTVL.

Here the CDR3 DNA reads TGTGCCAGCATTCCGAGCTCTGGAAACACCATATATTTT. It encodes CASIPSSGNTIYF. V usage is TRBV27 and J usage is TRBJ1-3; D remains unclear. CDR1 is MNHEY and CDR2 is SMNVEV in the germline V gene (reference sequence). Trimming took 7 bases from V and 0 from J, leaving 7 bases between them. The CDR3 has 13 amino acids.

The rearrangement joins TRBV5-4 to TRBJ1-1; D uncertain. The ends were cut back, 2 bases at V and 1 base at J, with 9 bases in the middle. Germline CDR1 is SGHNT and CDR2 is YYREEE (reference sequence). The CDR3 length is 14 residues. CDR3 DNA sequence: TGTGCCAGCAGCTTTGGTGGCGGGAACACTGAAGCTTTCTTT. Translation gives CASSFGGGNTEAFF.

This chain connects TRBV29-1 to TRBJ2-7, with D possibly matching TRBD2 (6 bases). The CDR3 spans 13 residues. Germline V gives CDR1 SQVTM, CDR2 ANQGSEA. Trimming removed 6 bases at V and 1 base at J, with 13 bases between. CDR3 protein: CSVETGESYEQYF. For the CDR3, the DNA is TGCAGCGTAGAAACGGGAGAGTCCTACGAGCAGTACTTC.

This chain links TRBV5-1 with TRBJ1-1; maybe TRBD1 (5 bases). The germline gives CDR1 SGHRS, CDR2 YFSETQ. The CDR3 sequence is 11 residues long. Between the trimmed V and J ends, which lost 3 bases and 7 bases, there was a span of 7 bases. The chain's CDR3 is CASSWGGEAFF. The DNA for the CDR3 is TGCGCCAGCAGCTGGGGGGGTGAAGCTTTCTTT.

This clone came up once. CDR3 DNA sequence: TGTGCCAGCAGTCTTCAGGGGACCACTGAAGCTTTCTTT. This sequence encodes CASSLQGTTEAFF. J is TRBJ1-1 and V is TRBV2; TRBD1 might be the D (6 bases). The V gene lost 5 bases and the J gene lost 4 bases, with 11 bases spanning the gap. The CDR3 runs 13 residues. Germline CDR1 SNHLY, CDR2 FYNNEI.

The genes are TRBV19 and TRBJ1-2; no definite D call. This CDR3 is 13 amino acids long. Trimming stripped 3 bases from V and 5 bases from J, with 10 bases between. Germline-derived CDR1 and CDR2 are LNHDA and SQIVND (reference sequence). CDR3 loop: CASSIDTVYGYTF. The CDR3 DNA follows: TGTGCCAGTAGTATCGATACTGTATATGGCTACACCTTC.

The chain couples TRBV7-6 to TRBJ1-1; D remains ambiguous. The germline V gene encodes CDR1 SGHVS and CDR2 FNYEAQ. The CDR3 sequence is 14 residues long. V was clipped by 2 bases and J by 3 bases, with 10 bases between them. CDR3 nucleotides: TGTGCCAGCAGCTTAATATCAGGTGACACTGAAGCTTTCTTT. Its translation is CASSLISGDTEAFF. Supplemented by reference TRBV7-6 and TRBJ1-1, the full variable domain reads GAGVSQSPRYKVTKRGQDVALRCDPISGHVSLYWYRQALGQGPEFLTYFNYEAQQDKSGLPNDRFSAERPEGSISTLTIQRTEQRDSAMYRCASSLISGDTEAFFGQGTRLTVV.

Here the CDR3 reads CASHSSGARYEKLFF. The CDR3 DNA sequence: TGTGCCAGCCACAGTTCTGGGGCGCGGTACGAAAAACTGTTTTTT. The gene calls are TRBV4-2 and TRBJ1-4; perhaps TRBD1 as D (5 bases). The CDR3 loop spans 15 amino acids. Germline CDR1 LGHNA, CDR2 YNFKEQ. Deletions cut 8 bases from V and 8 bases from J, with 21 bases between.

This clone was found a few times. The rearrangement links TRBV25-1 to TRBJ2-7; 7 bases match TRBD1. Trimming removed 7 bases from V and 6 bases from J; junction bases left unmatched: 9. Per germline, CDR1 MGHDK and CDR2 SYGVNS. This CDR3 is 13 amino acids long. The CDR3 DNA reads TGTGCCAGCATAGGGACAGAGAGTAGCGAGCAGTACTTC. Amino acid sequence: CASIGTESSEQYF.

The rearrangement links TRBV7-9 to TRBJ1-2, with D maybe TRBD1 (5 bases). The CDR3 contains 13 residues. The germline V gene encodes CDR1 SEHNR and CDR2 FQNEAQ (reference sequence). V lost 3 bases and J 7 bases, leaving 12 bases between the germline ends. The CDR3 coding sequence is TGTGCCAGCAGCTTTTGGCAGGGTAGTGGCTACACCTTC. This encodes CASSFWQGSGYTF.

The chain couples TRBV7-6 to TRBJ2-7; TRBD2 aligns across 10 bases. V dropped 4 bases and J dropped 6; count of bases not matched to a gene: 3. In germline, CDR1 is SGHVS, CDR2 FNYEAQ. This CDR3 comprises 13 residues. The CDR3 sequence: CASSSSGSGEQYF. In DNA form, the CDR3 reads TGTGCCAGCAGCTCTAGCGGGAGTGGCGAGCAGTACTTC.

The CDR3 nucleotides are TGTGCCAGCAGTGTTGAAGGACTAGCGGAGAATGAGCAGTTCTTC. It specifies CASSVEGLAENEQFF. This chain joins TRBV2 and TRBJ2-1; 10 nucleotides align to TRBD2. The J segment lost 7 bases and the V segment lost 4 bases, leaving 7 bases of the junction unmatched. Germline loops: CDR1 SNHLY, CDR2 FYNNEI. The CDR3 spans 15 residues.

This chain uses TRBV5-4 with TRBJ2-3; TRBD2 aligns across 8 bases. The CDR3 is 14 residues long. Germline V gene lookup returns CDR1 SGHNT and CDR2 YYREEE (reference sequence). The J segment lost 8 bases and the V segment lost 3 bases, leaving 8 bases of the junction unmatched. CDR3 sequence reads: CASSSSGGAPTQYF. Here the CDR3 DNA reads TGTGCCAGCAGCTCCAGCGGGGGCGCCCCTACGCAGTATTTT.

This clone appeared a few times. The rearrangement joins TRBV5-1 to TRBJ2-7, with 9 bases fitting TRBD2. Trimming at V came to 4 bases and at J to 2 bases, leaving 10 bases not matched to a gene. CDR1 and CDR2 (germline): SGHRS, YFSETQ. CDR3 length: 16 amino acids. CDR3 DNA: TGCGCCAGCAGCAAAAGAGGGGGACTAGCCACCTACGAGCAGTACTTC. Protein product: CASSKRGGLATYEQYF.

This rearrangement joins TRBV27 to TRBJ2-1, with D possibly matching TRBD1 (6 bases). CDR1 and CDR2 (germline): MNHEY, SMNVEV (reference sequence). Trimming took 5 bases from V and 7 from J, leaving 21 bases between them. This CDR3 contains 16 residues. The CDR3 DNA is TGTGCCAGCAGTGTAAGGACAGAAAGTACGTGGAATGAGCAGTTCTTC. Its protein product is CASSVRTESTWNEQFF.